One and the same sample provided the 9 T cell receptor beta chains below, sequenced in a study of cytomegalovirus exposure and HLA in healthy donors. Here immunoSEQ multiplex PCR was the method, and the copy in TCRdb shows in-frame clones only, minus some. The sample has 100,000 to 150,000 clones, around 90% seen once; the top ten hold 1.5% to 2%. The sample was PBMCs. These receptors were collected from a woman aged 18-35 years in good health and CMV-seronegative.

V gene TRBV27 combines with J gene TRBJ2-7; the match to TRBD2 covers 10 bases. With 2 bases clipped from V and 4 bases from J, the junction kept 14 bases outside the gene matches. Germline CDR1 reads MNHEY; CDR2 reads SMNVEV (reference sequence). CDR3 length: 18 residues. CDR3 residues: CASSLSIAGGSRGYEQYF. CDR3 in DNA: TGTGCCAGCAGTTTAAGTATAGCGGGAGGCTCGCGAGGATACGAGCAGTACTTC.

The chain joins TRBV2 to TRBJ2-5; 8 nucleotides align to TRBD2. The CDR3 length is 15 residues. From germline, CDR1 is SNHLY and CDR2 FYNNEI. The junction had 8 bases not matched to a gene; V was cut back by 5 bases and J by 3 bases. This CDR3 reads CASSRGAGGEETQYF. CDR3 nucleotides: TGTGCCAGCAGTAGGGGGGCGGGAGGTGAAGAGACCCAGTACTTC.

V is TRBV11-3 and J is TRBJ2-7; D is undetermined. Trimming took off 1 base at V and 2 bases at J, with 9 bases between the two ends. Germline V CDR1 and CDR2: SGHNT, YENEEA. This CDR3 is built from 14 residues. The CDR3 sequence: CASSLVGGPYEQYF. The DNA of the CDR3 is TGTGCCAGCAGCTTAGTTGGTGGCCCCTACGAGCAGTACTTC.

The chain carries TRBV28 and TRBJ1-2, with 8 nucleotides matching TRBD1. Germline lookup yields CDR1 MDHEN and CDR2 SYDVKM. The V and J ends lost 3 bases and 6 bases, in that order; junction bases with no gene match: 3. The CDR3 runs 13 residues. The CDR3 is CASSLSGGDGYTF. The CDR3 coding sequence is TGTGCCAGCAGTTTGTCAGGGGGCGATGGCTACACCTTC.

This rearrangement joins TRBV19 to TRBJ2-5, with 10 bases aligning to TRBD2. The CDR3 covers 17 residues. Germline trimming cut 2 bases from V and 4 bases from J; bases unmatched to any gene: 10. Germline V gene data show CDR1 as LNHDA and CDR2 as SQIVND (reference sequence). The CDR3 coding sequence is TGTGCCAGTAGTATAAATTTAGCGGGAGGTCGACGAGAGACCCAGTACTTC. Encoded protein: CASSINLAGGRRETQYF.

The chain couples TRBV6-6 to TRBJ1-2; 7 bases fit TRBD1. Losses at the gene ends were 2 bases for V and 2 bases for J; bases not matched to a gene: 5. Germline V gene lookup returns CDR1 MNHNY and CDR2 SVGAGI (reference sequence). The CDR3 has 15 amino acids. The CDR3 region is CASSYPGQDNYGYTF. As DNA, the CDR3 is TGTGCCAGCAGTTACCCCGGACAGGACAACTATGGCTACACCTTC.

J is TRBJ2-2 and V is TRBV11-2; D not certain. Germline CDR1 SGHAT, CDR2 FQNNGV. The V end was cut by 7 bases, the J end by 5 bases, with 11 bases between. CDR3 length equals 13 residues. Here the CDR3 reads CASTRSWTGELFF. The CDR3 bases are TGTGCCAGCACCCGGTCTTGGACCGGGGAGCTGTTTTTT.

The gene calls are TRBV4-1 and TRBJ2-7; D perhaps matches TRBD1 (5 bases). Germline values: CDR1 MGHRA, CDR2 YSYEKL. The CDR3 runs to 15 residues. Trimming shortened V by 0 bases and J by 8 bases, and 17 bases separated the two germline ends. The CDR3 region has the DNA TGCGCCAGCAGCCAAGAACCTGTATCGTCAGGGAAGCAGTACTTC. Translation: CASSQEPVSSGKQYF.

V and J are TRBV6-1 and TRBJ1-3; 8 bases align to TRBD1. Per the germline V gene, CDR1 is MNHNS and CDR2 is SASEGT. V lost 7 bases, J lost 4 bases, and 6 bases stayed unmatched. The CDR3 is made up of 14 amino acids. The CDR3 here is CASTRTGRGNTIYF. CDR3 in DNA: TGTGCCAGCACTCGGACAGGGAGAGGAAACACCATATATTTT.